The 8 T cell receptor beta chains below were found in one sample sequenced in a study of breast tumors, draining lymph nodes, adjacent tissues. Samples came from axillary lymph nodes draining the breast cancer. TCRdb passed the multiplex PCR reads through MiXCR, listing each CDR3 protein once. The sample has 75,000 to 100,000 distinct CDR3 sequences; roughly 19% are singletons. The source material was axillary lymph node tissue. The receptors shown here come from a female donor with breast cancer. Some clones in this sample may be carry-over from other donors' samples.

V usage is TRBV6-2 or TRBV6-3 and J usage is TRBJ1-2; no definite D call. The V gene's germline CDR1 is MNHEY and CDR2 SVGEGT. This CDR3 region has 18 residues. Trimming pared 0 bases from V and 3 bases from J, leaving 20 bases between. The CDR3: CASSYSLGVWEIHYGYTF. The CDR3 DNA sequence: TGTGCCAGCAGTTACTCGCTCGGGGTTTGGGAGATCCACTATGGCTACACCTTC.

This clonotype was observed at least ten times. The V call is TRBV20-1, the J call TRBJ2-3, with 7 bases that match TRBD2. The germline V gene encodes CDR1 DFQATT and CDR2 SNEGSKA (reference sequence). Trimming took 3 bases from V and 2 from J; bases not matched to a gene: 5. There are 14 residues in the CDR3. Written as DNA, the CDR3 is TGCAGTGCTAGGCAAGCGGGGAACACAGATACGCAGTATTTT. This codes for CSARQAGNTDTQYF.

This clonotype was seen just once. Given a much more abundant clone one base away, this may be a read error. CDR3: CASREQAETQYF. Written as DNA, the CDR3 is TGTGCCAGCCGGGAGCAGGCTGAGACCCAGTACTTC. V gene TRBV2 combines with J gene TRBJ2-5, with a weak D call TRBD2 (6 bases). The CDR3 totals 12 residues. V lost 8 bases and J lost 5, with 12 bases in between. CDR1 and CDR2 (germline): SNHLY, FYNNEI.

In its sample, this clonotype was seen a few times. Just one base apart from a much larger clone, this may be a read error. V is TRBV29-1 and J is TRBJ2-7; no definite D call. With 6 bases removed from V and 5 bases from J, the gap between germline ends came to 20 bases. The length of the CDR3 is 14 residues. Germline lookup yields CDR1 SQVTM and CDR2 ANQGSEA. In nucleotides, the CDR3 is TGCAGCGTGTCCCCGCAGTCTGCCGGCCACGAGCAGTACTTC. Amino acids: CSVSPQSAGHEQYF.

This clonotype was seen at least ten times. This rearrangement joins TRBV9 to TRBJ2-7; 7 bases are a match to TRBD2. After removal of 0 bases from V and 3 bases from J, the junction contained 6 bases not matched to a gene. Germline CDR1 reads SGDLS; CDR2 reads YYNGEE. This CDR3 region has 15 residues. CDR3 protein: CASSVGGDYFYEQYF. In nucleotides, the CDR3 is TGTGCCAGCAGCGTAGGGGGGGACTATTTCTACGAGCAGTACTTC. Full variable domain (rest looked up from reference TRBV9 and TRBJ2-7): DSGVTQTPKHLITATGQRVTLRCSPRSGDLSVYWYQQSLDQGLQFLIQYYNGEERAKGNILERFSAQQFPDLHSELNLSSLELGDSALYFCASSVGGDYFYEQYFGPGTRLTVT.

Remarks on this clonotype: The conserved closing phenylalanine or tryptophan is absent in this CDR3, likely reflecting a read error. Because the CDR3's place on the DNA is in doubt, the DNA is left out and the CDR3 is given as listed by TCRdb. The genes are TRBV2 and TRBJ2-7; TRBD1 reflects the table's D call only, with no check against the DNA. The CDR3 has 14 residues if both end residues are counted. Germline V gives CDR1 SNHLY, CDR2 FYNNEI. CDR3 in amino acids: CASMSRDRGLEQYL.

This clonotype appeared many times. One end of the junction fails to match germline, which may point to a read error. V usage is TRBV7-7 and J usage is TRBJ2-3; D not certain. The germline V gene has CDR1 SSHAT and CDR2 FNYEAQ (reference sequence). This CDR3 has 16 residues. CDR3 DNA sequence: TGTGCTAGCAGCTTACACCCACCCCCGGGCACAGATACGCAGTATTTT. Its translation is CASSLHPPPGTDTQYF. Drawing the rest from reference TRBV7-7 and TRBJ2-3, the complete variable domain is GAGVSQSPRYKVTKRGQDVTLRCDPISSHATLYWYQQALGQGPEFLTYFNYEAQPDKSGLPSDRFSAERPEGSISTLTIQRTEQRDSAMYRCASSLHPPPGTDTQYFGPGTRLTVL.

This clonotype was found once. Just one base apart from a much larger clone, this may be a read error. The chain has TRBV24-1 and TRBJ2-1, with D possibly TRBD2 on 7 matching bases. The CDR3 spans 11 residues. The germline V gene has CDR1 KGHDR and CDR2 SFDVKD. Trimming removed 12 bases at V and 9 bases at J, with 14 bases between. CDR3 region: CAVEGGTEQFF. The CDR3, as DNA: TGTGCCGTCGAGGGGGGGACTGAGCAGTTCTTC.